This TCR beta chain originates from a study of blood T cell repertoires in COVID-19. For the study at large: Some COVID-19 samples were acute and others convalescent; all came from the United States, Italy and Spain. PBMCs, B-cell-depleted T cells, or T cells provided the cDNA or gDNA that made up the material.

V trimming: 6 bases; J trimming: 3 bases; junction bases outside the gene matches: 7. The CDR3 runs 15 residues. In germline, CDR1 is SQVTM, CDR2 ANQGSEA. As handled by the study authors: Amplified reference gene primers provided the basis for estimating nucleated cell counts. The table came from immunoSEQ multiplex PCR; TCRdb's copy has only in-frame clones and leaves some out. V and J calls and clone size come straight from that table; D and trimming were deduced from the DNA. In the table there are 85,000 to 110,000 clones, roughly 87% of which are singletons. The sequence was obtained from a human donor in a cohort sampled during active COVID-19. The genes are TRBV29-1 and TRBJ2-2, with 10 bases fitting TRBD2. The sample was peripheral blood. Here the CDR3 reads CSVPQAGGHTGELFF. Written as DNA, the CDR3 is TGCAGCGTCCCCCAAGCGGGAGGGCACACCGGGGAGCTGTTTTTT.